What follows are 30 T cell receptor beta chains derived from one specimen sequenced in a study of blood T cell repertoires in COVID-19. Sequencing was performed with immunoSEQ multiplex PCR; in TCRdb, only in-frame clones are kept and a portion is missing. The sample records 150,000 to 200,000 clones, around 80% being singletons. Input material: PBMCs or T cells enriched from blood (not recorded which). Receptors were obtained from a man aged 50 to 60 who had recovered from COVID-19.

The chain joins TRBV5-1 to TRBJ1-5; D unresolved. CDR1 and CDR2 (germline): SGHRS, YFSETQ. The V end was cut by 0 bases, the J end by 6 bases, with 10 bases between. The CDR3 length is 14 residues. In nucleotides, the CDR3 is TGCGCCAGCAGCTTGGGTCCAGATACTCAGCCCCAGCATTTT. This codes for CASSLGPDTQPQHF.

This chain joins TRBV7-9 and TRBJ1-5, with unresolved D. Germline CDR1 SEHNR, CDR2 FQNEAQ (reference sequence). The CDR3 loop spans 16 amino acids. Trimming stripped 1 base from V and 2 bases from J, with 12 bases between. In nucleotides, the CDR3 is TGTGCCAGCAGCTTAGGAAACAGAAAGGGCAATCAGCCCCAGCATTTT. Translation gives CASSLGNRKGNQPQHF.

The chain joins TRBV7-2 to TRBJ1-2, with D possibly being TRBD1 (5 bases). The V end lost 5 bases, the J end lost 4 bases, and 20 bases lay between the germline ends. The CDR3 consists of 16 residues. Germline CDR1 SGHTA, CDR2 FQGNSA. The CDR3: CASSLGGGRISYGYTF. The CDR3 region has the DNA TGTGCCAGCAGCCTCGGGGGGGGTAGGATCTCCTATGGCTACACCTTC. Full variable domain (rest looked up from reference TRBV7-2 and TRBJ1-2): GAGVSQSPSNKVTEKGKDVELRCDPISGHTALYWYRQSLGQGLEFLIYFQGNSAPDKSGLPSDRFSAERTGGSVSTLTIQRTQQEDSAVYLCASSLGGGRISYGYTFGSGTRLTVV.

This chain joins TRBV28 and TRBJ2-5; 13 nucleotides agree with TRBD2. Looked up from germline, CDR1 is MDHEN and CDR2 is SYDVKM. This CDR3 is 15 amino acids long. V lost 8 bases, J lost 3 bases, and 6 bases stayed unmatched. CDR3 in amino acids: CASEIGTSGKETQYF. The CDR3 DNA sequence: TGTGCCAGCGAGATTGGGACTAGCGGGAAAGAGACCCAGTACTTC.

The chain carries TRBV19 and TRBJ1-5, with D possibly being TRBD1 (6 bases). With 3 bases removed from V and 11 bases from J, the gap between germline ends came to 14 bases. CDR3 length equals 13 residues. Germline V gene lookup returns CDR1 LNHDA and CDR2 SQIVND (reference sequence). CDR3 in DNA: TGTGCCAGTAGTATCGGCAGGGGTGAAGCCCAGCATTTT. It encodes CASSIGRGEAQHF.

The chain uses TRBV19 and TRBJ2-7, with 9 positions matching TRBD1. The length of the CDR3 is 14 residues. J lost 3 bases, V lost 10 bases, and 10 bases had no gene match. CDR1 is LNHDA, CDR2 SQIVND, per germline (reference sequence). DNA of the CDR3: TGTGCCACCCAGGGTGGGACAGGGATCTACGAGCAGTACTTC. This gives the protein CATQGGTGIYEQYF.

The rearrangement joins TRBV27 to TRBJ2-7; D possibly corresponds to TRBD1 (6 bases). From germline, CDR1 is MNHEY and CDR2 SMNVEV (reference sequence). The CDR3 consists of 13 residues. Deletions cut 4 bases from V and 0 bases from J, with 7 bases between. In DNA form, the CDR3 reads TGTGCCAGCAGTTGGACAGTCTCCTACGAGCAGTACTTC. Amino acids: CASSWTVSYEQYF.

The chain employs TRBV19 and TRBJ2-3; 9 bases match TRBD1. CDR3 length equals 17 residues. V lost 5 bases and J lost 6; bases outside the gene matches: 15. Germline CDR1 LNHDA, CDR2 SQIVND (reference sequence). The CDR3 reads CASSQRAGQGRGDTQYF. CDR3 sequence (DNA): TGTGCCAGTAGTCAACGGGCCGGACAGGGGAGAGGGGATACGCAGTATTTT.

The rearrangement uses TRBV28 and TRBJ1-1; weak D call: TRBD1 (5 bases). The CDR3 has 14 amino acids. From germline, CDR1 is MDHEN and CDR2 SYDVKM. The ends were cut back, 5 bases at V and 3 bases at J, with 13 bases in the middle. CDR3: CASSLPGLHTEAFF. CDR3 bases: TGTGCCAGCAGTCTACCGGGACTGCACACTGAAGCTTTCTTT. Supplemented by reference TRBV28 and TRBJ1-1, the full variable domain reads DVKVTQSSRYLVKRTGEKVFLECVQDMDHENMFWYRQDPGLGLRLIYFSYDVKMKEKGDIPEGYSVSREKKERFSLILESASTNQTSMYLCASSLPGLHTEAFFGQGTRLTVV.

Concerning this clone itself: Its ends do not fully match the called genes, so a read error is possible. V and J are TRBV28 and TRBJ2-7, with 7 bases aligning to TRBD1. The germline CDR1 and CDR2 sequences are MDHEN and SYDVKM. The CDR3 totals 13 residues. The CDR3 DNA sequence: TGTGCCAGCAGTCAGGAAAGGTGGACAGGATTTCACTTC. Protein sequence: CASSQERWTGFHF.

This clone was found a few times. The chain joins TRBV5-4 to TRBJ1-2, with TRBD1 identical over 8 bases. The germline V gene has CDR1 SGHNT and CDR2 YYREEE (reference sequence). Unmatched junction bases numbered 20, after V lost 4 bases and J lost 9 bases. The CDR3 sequence is 17 residues long. CDR3 sequence reads: CASSLPQQTGGGRSYTF. The CDR3 coding sequence is TGTGCCAGCAGCCTACCACAACAAACAGGGGGTGGTCGGAGCTACACCTTC.

This clone was detected only once. The chain has TRBV5-4 and TRBJ2-7, with 7 bases fitting TRBD2. The CDR3 consists of 11 residues. The germline V gene encodes CDR1 SGHNT and CDR2 YYREEE (reference sequence). After removal of 7 bases from V and 3 bases from J, the junction contained 1 base not matched to a gene. The CDR3 spells CASGRGYEQYF. The CDR3, as DNA: TGTGCCAGCGGGAGGGGCTACGAGCAGTACTTC.

This chain links TRBV7-9 with TRBJ2-7, with unresolved D. V was clipped by 5 bases and J by 4 bases, with 9 bases between them. Germline CDR1 and CDR2: SEHNR and FQNEAQ (reference sequence). This CDR3 region has 12 residues. The CDR3 nucleotides are TGTGCCAGCAGCCCTTACATGTACGAGCAGTACTTC. It specifies CASSPYMYEQYF.

This clone showed up just once. The chain recombines TRBV14 with TRBJ1-2; D is undetermined. In germline, CDR1 is SGHDN, CDR2 FVKESK. The ends were cut back, 4 bases at V and 4 bases at J, with 13 bases in the middle. This CDR3 is 14 amino acids long. CDR3 region: CASSPQEAGYGYTF. CDR3 coding DNA: TGTGCCAGCAGCCCCCAGGAGGCGGGCTATGGCTACACCTTC.

This clone came up once. The CDR3, as DNA: TGTGCCAGTAGTAATTCCGGGACTAGCGGCTACGAGCAGTACTTC. Translating it yields CASSNSGTSGYEQYF. The chain couples TRBV19 to TRBJ2-7; 11 bases line up with TRBD2. Germline V gives CDR1 LNHDA, CDR2 SQIVND (reference sequence). The CDR3 sequence is 15 residues long. V gave up 4 bases and J gave up 3 bases; unmatched junction bases: 5.

The chain has TRBV18 and TRBJ1-5; perhaps TRBD1 as D (5 bases). Germline V lookup: CDR1 KGHSH, CDR2 LQKENI. CDR3 size: 15 residues. Trimming took off 2 bases at V and 0 bases at J, with 8 bases between the two ends. CDR3 in DNA: TGTGCCAGCTCACCAAATACAGGTAGCAATCAGCCCCAGCATTTT. It is translated as CASSPNTGSNQPQHF.

This clone was observed once. This CDR3 reads CASSRQGGSYGYTF. For the CDR3, the DNA is TGTGCCAGCAGCCGACAGGGTGGTTCCTATGGCTACACCTTC. The chain has TRBV11-2 and TRBJ1-2, with 7 bases lining up with TRBD1. The CDR3 sequence is 14 residues long. Germline values: CDR1 SGHAT, CDR2 FQNNGV. The V gene end was trimmed by 5 bases and the J gene end by 4 bases; junction bases not matched to a gene: 7.

This chain connects TRBV28 to TRBJ1-5; D uncertain. The V end was cut by 2 bases, the J end by 1 base, with 3 bases between. The CDR3 is 13 residues long. Germline assignment: CDR1 MDHEN and CDR2 SYDVKM. The DNA of the CDR3 is TGTGCCAGCAGTTTAGGCAGCAATCAGCCCCAGCATTTT. Its translation: CASSLGSNQPQHF.

At least ten counts were recorded for this clone. J is TRBJ1-3 and V is TRBV4-1, with D possibly TRBD1 on 5 matching bases. The CDR3 is 15 amino acids. V lost 4 bases, J lost 2 bases, and 12 bases lay in between. Germline V gene data show CDR1 as MGHRA and CDR2 as YSYEKL. The CDR3 DNA reads as TGCGCCAGCAGCCCCAACAGGTTAACTGGAAACACCATATATTTT. This sequence encodes CASSPNRLTGNTIYF.

The J gene is TRBJ2-7, the V gene TRBV7-6, with D maybe TRBD2 (6 bases). The CDR3 has 15 amino acids. V lost 1 base, J lost 3 bases, and 13 bases lay in between. Germline V gene data show CDR1 as SGHVS and CDR2 as FNYEAQ. The CDR3 protein is CASSLGGTGLYEQYF. The CDR3 DNA reads as TGTGCCAGCAGCTTAGGGGGGACTGGTCTCTACGAGCAGTACTTC.

Only a few counts were recorded for this clone. The rearrangement links TRBV10-3 to TRBJ1-2; 7 nucleotides align to TRBD1. The CDR3 is made up of 13 amino acids. V gave up 7 bases and J gave up 7 bases; unmatched junction bases: 9. Per germline, CDR1 ENHRY and CDR2 SYGVKD. The CDR3 DNA sequence: TGTGCCATCAATGCAGGGGGGCTGGGTGGCTACACCTTC. Translating it yields CAINAGGLGGYTF.

The V gene is TRBV10-3, the J gene TRBJ2-2, with D possibly being TRBD1 (5 bases). Germline V gene sequence: CDR1 ENHRY, CDR2 SYGVKD. Trimming pared 0 bases from V and 6 bases from J, leaving 11 bases between. The CDR3 consists of 15 residues. The CDR3 DNA reads TGTGCCATCAGTGAGTCGTCCAGGGCCCCCGGGGAGCTGTTTTTT. Protein sequence: CAISESSRAPGELFF.

This chain connects TRBV15 to TRBJ2-2, with no clear D. Germline CDR1 and CDR2: LNHNV and YYDKDF (reference sequence). V lost 4 bases and J lost 0, with 6 bases in between. The CDR3 totals 14 residues. CDR3 amino acids: CATSMNSNTGELFF. DNA of the CDR3: TGTGCCACCAGCATGAACTCGAACACCGGGGAGCTGTTTTTT.

The chain has TRBV27 and TRBJ2-6; 7 bases are a match to TRBD1. With V trimmed by 6 bases and J by 3 bases, 8 bases remained unmatched. Germline CDR1 is MNHEY and CDR2 is SMNVEV (reference sequence). This CDR3 spans 16 amino acids. The CDR3 spells CASRGTDLLGANVLTF. The CDR3 nucleotides are TGTGCCAGCAGAGGGACAGACCTTCTTGGGGCCAACGTCCTGACTTTC.

This clone was counted between two and nine times. The V call is TRBV10-2, the J call TRBJ1-1; D may be TRBD1 (5 bases). Germline V lookup: CDR1 WSHSY, CDR2 SAAADI. V dropped 3 bases and J dropped 1 base, with 9 bases sitting between them. CDR3 size: 14 residues. In nucleotides, the CDR3 is TGCGCCAGCAGTGACAGGGTTGGGAACACTGAAGCTTTCTTT. Translation: CASSDRVGNTEAFF.

The V gene is TRBV18, the J gene TRBJ1-5; a weak D match, TRBD1 (6 bases). This CDR3 has 14 residues. The germline V gene has CDR1 KGHSH and CDR2 LQKENI. The V and J ends lost 3 bases and 4 bases respectively, with 10 bases between them. CDR3 region: CASSPYQGNQPQHF. The CDR3 DNA sequence: TGTGCCAGCTCACCGTACCAGGGGAATCAGCCCCAGCATTTT.

The chain carries TRBV7-9 and TRBJ1-2; D uncertain. V lost 3 bases and J 2 bases, leaving 13 bases between the germline ends. This CDR3 has 15 residues. Germline loops: CDR1 SEHNR, CDR2 FQNEAQ (reference sequence). CDR3 residues: CASSLPFGRNYGYTF. The DNA for the CDR3 is TGTGCCAGCAGCTTGCCGTTCGGGAGGAACTATGGCTACACCTTC.

The genes are TRBV28 and TRBJ1-1, with a tentative D call TRBD1 (5 bases). Germline loops: CDR1 MDHEN, CDR2 SYDVKM. V dropped 4 bases and J dropped 0 bases, with 12 bases sitting between them. The CDR3 extends over 15 amino acids. In DNA form, the CDR3 reads TGTGCCAGCAGTTCTCTCCGGGACTTGAACACTGAAGCTTTCTTT. Translating it yields CASSSLRDLNTEAFF. The full variable domain, in which reference TRBV28 and TRBJ1-1 provide the parts outside the CDR3, is DVKVTQSSRYLVKRTGEKVFLECVQDMDHENMFWYRQDPGLGLRLIYFSYDVKMKEKGDIPEGYSVSREKKERFSLILESASTNQTSMYLCASSSLRDLNTEAFFGQGTRLTVV.

V is TRBV5-6 and J is TRBJ2-7; 10 bases are a match to TRBD2. The ends lost 4 bases at V and 0 bases at J; junction bases unmatched: 4. Germline V CDR1 and CDR2: SGHDT, YYEEEE. The CDR3 covers 15 residues. CDR3 amino acids: CASSPSSGGSYEQYF. DNA of the CDR3: TGTGCCAGCAGCCCCTCTAGCGGGGGCTCCTACGAGCAGTACTTC.

The rearrangement joins TRBV5-1 to TRBJ1-6, with 7 positions matching TRBD1. Germline CDR1 is SGHRS and CDR2 is YFSETQ. The CDR3 sequence is 17 residues long. The trim removed 0 bases at V and 1 base at J, leaving 4 bases unmatched. CDR3 in amino acids: CASSLEGGASYNSPLHF. CDR3 coding DNA: TGCGCCAGCAGCTTGGAAGGGGGCGCATCCTATAATTCACCCCTCCACTTT.